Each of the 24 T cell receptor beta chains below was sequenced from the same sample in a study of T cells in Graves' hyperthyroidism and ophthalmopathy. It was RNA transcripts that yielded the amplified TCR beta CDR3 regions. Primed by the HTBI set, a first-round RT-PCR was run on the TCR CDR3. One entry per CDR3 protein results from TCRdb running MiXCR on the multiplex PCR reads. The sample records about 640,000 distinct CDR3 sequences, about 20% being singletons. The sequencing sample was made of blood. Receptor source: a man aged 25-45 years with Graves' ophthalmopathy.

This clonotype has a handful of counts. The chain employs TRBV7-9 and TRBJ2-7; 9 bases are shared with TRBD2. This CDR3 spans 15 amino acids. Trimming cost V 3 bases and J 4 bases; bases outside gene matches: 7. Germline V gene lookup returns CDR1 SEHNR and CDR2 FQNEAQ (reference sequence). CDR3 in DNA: TGTGCCAGCAGCTTTAGCGGGAGTTTTGTTTACGAGCAGTACTTC. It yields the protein CASSFSGSFVYEQYF.

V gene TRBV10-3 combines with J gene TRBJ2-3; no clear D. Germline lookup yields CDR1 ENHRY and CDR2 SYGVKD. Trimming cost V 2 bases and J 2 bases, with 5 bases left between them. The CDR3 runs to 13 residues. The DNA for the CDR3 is TGTGCCATCAGTGAGAAAGACACAGATACGCAGTATTTT. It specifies CAISEKDTDTQYF.

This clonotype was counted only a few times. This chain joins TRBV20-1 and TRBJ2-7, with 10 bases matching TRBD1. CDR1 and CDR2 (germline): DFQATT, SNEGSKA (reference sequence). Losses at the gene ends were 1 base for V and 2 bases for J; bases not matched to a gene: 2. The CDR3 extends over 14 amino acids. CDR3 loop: CSARGGTGAYEQYF. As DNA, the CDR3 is TGCAGTGCTAGAGGCGGGACAGGGGCCTACGAGCAGTACTTC.

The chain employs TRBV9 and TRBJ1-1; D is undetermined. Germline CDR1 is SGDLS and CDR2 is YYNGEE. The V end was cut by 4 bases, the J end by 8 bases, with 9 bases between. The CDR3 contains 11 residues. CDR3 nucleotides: TGTGCCAGCAGCAAGGGCAGCGAAGCTTTCTTT. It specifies CASSKGSEAFF. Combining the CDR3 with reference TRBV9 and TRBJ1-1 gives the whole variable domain DSGVTQTPKHLITATGQRVTLRCSPRSGDLSVYWYQQSLDQGLQFLIQYYNGEERAKGNILERFSAQQFPDLHSELNLSSLELGDSALYFCASSKGSEAFFGQGTRLTVV.

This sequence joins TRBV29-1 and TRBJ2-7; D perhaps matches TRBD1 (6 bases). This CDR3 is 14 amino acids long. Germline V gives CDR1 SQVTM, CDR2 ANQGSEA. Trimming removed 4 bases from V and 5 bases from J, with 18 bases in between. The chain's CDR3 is CSVAQQGNWDEQYF. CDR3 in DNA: TGCAGCGTTGCCCAACAGGGAAATTGGGACGAGCAGTACTTC.

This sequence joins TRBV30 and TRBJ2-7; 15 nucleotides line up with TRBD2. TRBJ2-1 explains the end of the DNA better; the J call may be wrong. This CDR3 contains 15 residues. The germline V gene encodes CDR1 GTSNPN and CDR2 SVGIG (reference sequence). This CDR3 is CAWTGLAGGPYEQFF. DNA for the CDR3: TGTGCCTGGACCGGACTAGCGGGAGGGCCCTACGAGCAGTTCTTC.

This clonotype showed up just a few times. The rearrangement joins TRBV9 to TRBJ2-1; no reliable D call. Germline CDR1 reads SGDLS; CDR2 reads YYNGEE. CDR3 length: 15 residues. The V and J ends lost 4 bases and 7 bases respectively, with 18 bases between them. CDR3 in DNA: TGTGCCAGCAGCCCCTATGGCGGAAAAGGAAATGAGCAGTTCTTC. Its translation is CASSPYGGKGNEQFF.

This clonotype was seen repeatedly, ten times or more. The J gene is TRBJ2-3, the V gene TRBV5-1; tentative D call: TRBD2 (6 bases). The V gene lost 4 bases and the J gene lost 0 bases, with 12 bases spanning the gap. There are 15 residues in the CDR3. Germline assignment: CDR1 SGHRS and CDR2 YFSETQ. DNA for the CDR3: TGCGCCAGCAGCCCTCGGGGGATTAGCACAGATACGCAGTATTTT. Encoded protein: CASSPRGISTDTQYF.

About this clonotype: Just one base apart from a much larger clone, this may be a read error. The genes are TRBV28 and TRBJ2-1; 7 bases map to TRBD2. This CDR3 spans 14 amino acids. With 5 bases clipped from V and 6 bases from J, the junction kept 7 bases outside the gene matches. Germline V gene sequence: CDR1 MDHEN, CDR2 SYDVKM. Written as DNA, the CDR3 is TGTGCCAGCAGTACCCACCTAGCGGTCAATGAGCAGTTCTTC. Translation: CASSTHLAVNEQFF.

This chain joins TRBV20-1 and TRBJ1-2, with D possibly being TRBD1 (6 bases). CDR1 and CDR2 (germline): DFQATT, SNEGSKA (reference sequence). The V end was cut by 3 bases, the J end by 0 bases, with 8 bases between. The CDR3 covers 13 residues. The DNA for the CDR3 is TGCAGTGCTAGGGACAGCTCTAACTATGGCTACACCTTC. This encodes CSARDSSNYGYTF.

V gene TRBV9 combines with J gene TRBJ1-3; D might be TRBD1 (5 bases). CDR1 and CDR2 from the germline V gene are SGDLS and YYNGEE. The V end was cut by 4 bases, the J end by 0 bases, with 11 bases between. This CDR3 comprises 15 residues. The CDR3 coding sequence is TGTGCCAGCAGCTTCGACAGTAACTCTGGAAACACCATATATTTT. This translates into CASSFDSNSGNTIYF.

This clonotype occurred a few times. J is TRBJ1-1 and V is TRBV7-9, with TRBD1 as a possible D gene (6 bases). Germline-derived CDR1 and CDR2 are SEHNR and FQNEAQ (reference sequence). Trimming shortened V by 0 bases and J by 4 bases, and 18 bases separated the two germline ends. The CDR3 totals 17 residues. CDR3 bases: TGTGCCAGCAGCTTAGCTGGGACACTGGGAGGTGGCACTGAAGCTTTCTTT. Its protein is CASSLAGTLGGGTEAFF.

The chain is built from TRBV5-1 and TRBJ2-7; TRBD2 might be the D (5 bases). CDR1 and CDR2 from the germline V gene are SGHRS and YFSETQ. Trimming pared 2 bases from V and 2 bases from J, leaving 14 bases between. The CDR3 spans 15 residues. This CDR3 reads CASSFEGSRTYEQYF. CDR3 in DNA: TGCGCCAGCAGCTTTGAAGGGAGCCGAACCTACGAGCAGTACTTC.

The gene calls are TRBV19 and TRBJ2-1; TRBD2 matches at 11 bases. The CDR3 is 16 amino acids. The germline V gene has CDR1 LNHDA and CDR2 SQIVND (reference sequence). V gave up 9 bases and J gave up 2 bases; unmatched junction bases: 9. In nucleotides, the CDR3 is TGTGCCAGCAGCTTTCCGGGACTAGCGGCCTACAATGAGCAGTTCTTC. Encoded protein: CASSFPGLAAYNEQFF.

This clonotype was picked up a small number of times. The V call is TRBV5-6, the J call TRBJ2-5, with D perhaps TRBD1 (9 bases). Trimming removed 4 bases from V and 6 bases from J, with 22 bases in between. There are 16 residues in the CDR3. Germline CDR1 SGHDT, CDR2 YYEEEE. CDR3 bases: TGTGCCAGCAGCCCCTATAGCGGGACAGGGACCCAGACCCAGTACTTC. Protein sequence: CASSPYSGTGTQTQYF.

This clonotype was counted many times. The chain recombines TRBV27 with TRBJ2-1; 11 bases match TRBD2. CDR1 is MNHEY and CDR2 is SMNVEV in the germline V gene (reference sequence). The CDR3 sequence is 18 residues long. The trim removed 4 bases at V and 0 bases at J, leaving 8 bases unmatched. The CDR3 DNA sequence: TGTGCCAGCAGTTCCCCCGAAACTAGCGGGAGCTCCTACAATGAGCAGTTCTTC. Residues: CASSSPETSGSSYNEQFF.

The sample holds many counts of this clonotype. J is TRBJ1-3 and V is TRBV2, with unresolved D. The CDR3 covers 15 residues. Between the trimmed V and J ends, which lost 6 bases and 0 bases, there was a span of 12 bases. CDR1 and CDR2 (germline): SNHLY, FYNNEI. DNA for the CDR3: TGTGCCAGCAGGCCGGACGGAGACTCTGGAAACACCATATATTTT. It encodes CASRPDGDSGNTIYF.

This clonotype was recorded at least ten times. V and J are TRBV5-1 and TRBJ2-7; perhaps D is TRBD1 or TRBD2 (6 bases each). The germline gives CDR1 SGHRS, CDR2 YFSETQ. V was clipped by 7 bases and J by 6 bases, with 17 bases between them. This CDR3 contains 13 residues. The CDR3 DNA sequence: TGCGCCAGCTATCCAGGGGACTCCGGCGAGCAGTACTTC. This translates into CASYPGDSGEQYF.

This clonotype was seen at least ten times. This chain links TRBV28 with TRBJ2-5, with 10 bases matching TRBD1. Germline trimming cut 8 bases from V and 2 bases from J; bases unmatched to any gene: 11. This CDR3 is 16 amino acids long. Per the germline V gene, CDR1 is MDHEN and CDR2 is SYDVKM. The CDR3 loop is CASLAGTGAPQETQYF. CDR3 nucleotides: TGTGCCAGCCTAGCCGGGACAGGGGCACCTCAAGAGACCCAGTACTTC.

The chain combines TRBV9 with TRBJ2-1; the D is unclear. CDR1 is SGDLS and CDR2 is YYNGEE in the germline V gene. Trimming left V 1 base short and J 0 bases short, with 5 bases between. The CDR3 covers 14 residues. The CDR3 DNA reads TGTGCCAGCAGCGTACGACACTCCTACAATGAGCAGTTCTTC. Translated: CASSVRHSYNEQFF.

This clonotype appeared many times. Here the CDR3 reads CASSLGNGREGYNEQFF. For the CDR3, the DNA is TGTGCCAGCAGCTTAGGTAACGGGAGGGAGGGCTACAATGAGCAGTTCTTC. This chain uses TRBV11-3 with TRBJ2-1; 8 bases are a match to TRBD2. The CDR3 has 17 residues. Per germline, CDR1 SGHNT and CDR2 YENEEA. The V segment lost 1 base and the J segment 3 bases; nucleotides outside the gene matches: 8.

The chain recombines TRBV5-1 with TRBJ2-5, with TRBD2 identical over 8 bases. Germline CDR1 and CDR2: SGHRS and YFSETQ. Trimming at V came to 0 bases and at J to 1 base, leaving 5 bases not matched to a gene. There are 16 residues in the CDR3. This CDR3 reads CASSLEVAGPQETQYF. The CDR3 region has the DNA TGCGCCAGCAGCTTGGAGGTAGCGGGGCCCCAAGAGACCCAGTACTTC.

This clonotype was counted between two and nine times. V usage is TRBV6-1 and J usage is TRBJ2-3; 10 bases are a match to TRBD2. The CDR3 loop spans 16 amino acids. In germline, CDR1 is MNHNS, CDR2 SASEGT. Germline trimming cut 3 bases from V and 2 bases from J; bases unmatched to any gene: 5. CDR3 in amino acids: CASSDPLAGLTDTQYF. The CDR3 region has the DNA TGTGCCAGCAGTGACCCACTAGCGGGACTCACAGATACGCAGTATTTT.

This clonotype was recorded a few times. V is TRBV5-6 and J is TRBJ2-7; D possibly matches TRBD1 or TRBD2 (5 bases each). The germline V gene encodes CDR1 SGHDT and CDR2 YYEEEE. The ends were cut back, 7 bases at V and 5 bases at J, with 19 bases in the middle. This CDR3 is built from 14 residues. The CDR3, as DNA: TGTGCCAGCTCGACCCTGCTTGGGACCCACGAGCAGTACTTC. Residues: CASSTLLGTHEQYF.